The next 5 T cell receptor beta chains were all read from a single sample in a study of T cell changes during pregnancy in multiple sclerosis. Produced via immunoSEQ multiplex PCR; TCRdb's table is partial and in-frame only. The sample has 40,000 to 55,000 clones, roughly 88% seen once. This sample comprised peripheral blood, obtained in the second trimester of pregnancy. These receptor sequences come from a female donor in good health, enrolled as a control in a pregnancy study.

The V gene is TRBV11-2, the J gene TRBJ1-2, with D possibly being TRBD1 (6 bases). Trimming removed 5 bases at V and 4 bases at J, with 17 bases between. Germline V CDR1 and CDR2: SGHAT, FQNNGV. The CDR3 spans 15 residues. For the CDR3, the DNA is TGTGCCAGCAGCCTCACAGGGTCGATCGGCTATGGCTACACCTTC. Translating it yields CASSLTGSIGYGYTF.

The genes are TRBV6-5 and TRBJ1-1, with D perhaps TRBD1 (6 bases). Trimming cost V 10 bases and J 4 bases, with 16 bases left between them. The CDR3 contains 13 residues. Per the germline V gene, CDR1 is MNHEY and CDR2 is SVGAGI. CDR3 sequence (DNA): TGTGCCACCGGAAGACAGGCGGTCACTGAAGCTTTCTTT. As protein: CATGRQAVTEAFF.

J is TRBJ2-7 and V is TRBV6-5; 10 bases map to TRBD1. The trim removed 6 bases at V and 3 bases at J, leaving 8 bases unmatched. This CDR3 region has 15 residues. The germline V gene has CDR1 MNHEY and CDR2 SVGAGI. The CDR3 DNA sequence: TGTGCCAGCAGGATATCCGGGACAGGGGTCTACGAGCAGTACTTC. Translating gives CASRISGTGVYEQYF.

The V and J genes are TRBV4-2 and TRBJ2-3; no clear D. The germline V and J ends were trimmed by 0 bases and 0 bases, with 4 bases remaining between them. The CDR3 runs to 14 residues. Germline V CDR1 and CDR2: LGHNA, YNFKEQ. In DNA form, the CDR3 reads TGTGCCAGCAGCCAAGACATCAGCACAGATACGCAGTATTTT. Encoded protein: CASSQDISTDTQYF.

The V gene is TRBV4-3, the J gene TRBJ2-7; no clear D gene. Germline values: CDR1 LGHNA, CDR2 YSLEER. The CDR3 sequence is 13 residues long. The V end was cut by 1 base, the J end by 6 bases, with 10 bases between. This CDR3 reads CASSQAGIAEQYF. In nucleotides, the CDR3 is TGCGCCAGCAGCCAAGCGGGTATCGCCGAGCAGTACTTC.